The rows below give T cell receptor beta chains drawn from one sample of a study of blood T cell repertoires in COVID-19. Produced via immunoSEQ multiplex PCR; TCRdb's table is partial and in-frame only. The sample has 200,000 to 250,000 clones; under 85% are singletons. Input material: peripheral blood. The receptors shown here come from a woman aged 40-49 years with active or convalescent COVID-19. CDR3s include the opening cysteine and the closing phenylalanine or tryptophan. A D gene is named only where the DNA matches it firmly. For some rows the clone size is stated as once, few or many, or as a class when expanded; others skip it.

CDR3nt	CDR3aa	v_gene	d_gene	abundance	j_gene
TGTGCCAGCAGCCAGCTAGCGGGAAACCAAGAGACCCAGTACTTC	CASSQLAGNQETQYF	TRBV28	TRBD2	NA	TRBJ2-5
TGTGCCAGCAGCCAAGAAGGGACAGGCTCGAGGAATGAGCAGTTCTTC	CASSQEGTGSRNEQFF	TRBV3-1/TRBV3-2	TRBD1	NA	TRBJ2-1
TGTGCCAGCAGCTGGGGGGGTGTAATGGGCGGAAACACCATATATTTT	CASSWGGVMGGNTIYF	TRBV5-4	NA	NA	TRBJ1-3
TGTGCCAGCAGCCGTCCCCGCGCGAACACTGAAGCTTTCTTT	CASSRPRANTEAFF	TRBV11-2	NA	NA	TRBJ1-1
TGTGCCAGCAGTCCCCGGGGGAACACTGAAGCTTTCTTT	CASSPRGNTEAFF	TRBV12-3/TRBV12-4	NA	NA	TRBJ1-1
TGTGCCAGTAGTATGACTGGGTCCGGAAACACCATATATTTT	CASSMTGSGNTIYF	TRBV19	NA	NA	TRBJ1-3
TGTGCCAGCAGACCTACCATCTCTGGAAACACCATATATTTT	CASRPTISGNTIYF	TRBV5-4	NA	few	TRBJ1-3
TGTGCCTTCTCCGGACAGAAGAGTGAAAAACTGTTTTTT	CAFSGQKSEKLFF	TRBV30	NA	few	TRBJ1-4
TGTGCCAGCAGTTTCCTCGGGACAGACTCTGGAAACACCATATATTTT	CASSFLGTDSGNTIYF	TRBV28	TRBD1	once	TRBJ1-3
TGTGCCAGCAGATCTGGGACTCTCTCCTATAATTCACCCCTCCACTTT	CASRSGTLSYNSPLHF	TRBV2	NA	NA	TRBJ1-6
TGTGCCAGCAGCTATTGGGGAGGCCAGCCCCAGCATTTT	CASSYWGGQPQHF	TRBV5-6	NA	NA	TRBJ1-5
TGTGCCAGCTCACTACCGGGGACAGGGGCCTACAATGAGCAGTTCTTC	CASSLPGTGAYNEQFF	TRBV18	TRBD1	NA	TRBJ2-1
TGTGCCAGCAGTGACTCGAGCGGGGGGCCTTTACCCTACGAGCAGTACTTC	CASSDSSGGPLPYEQYF	TRBV6-4	TRBD2	NA	TRBJ2-7
TGTGCCAGCAGCTTGTTCGGGGGTGGGTACAATGAGCAGTTCTTC	CASSLFGGGYNEQFF	TRBV5-5	NA	NA	TRBJ2-1
TGTGCCAGCAGCTTAAGGGGAGGGGACACCGGGGAGCTGTTTTTT	CASSLRGGDTGELFF	TRBV7-3	TRBD2	once	TRBJ2-2
TGCGCCAGCAGCTTGACGTCAGGCTCCTACGAGCAGTACTTC	CASSLTSGSYEQYF	TRBV5-1	NA	once	TRBJ2-7
TGTGCCAGCACCGGTTCAGGGGAGCTGTTTTTT	CASTGSGELFF	TRBV27	NA	NA	TRBJ2-2
TGCGCCAGCAGCAACGGACTAGCGGGGGGCCCGCGGGATGAGCAGTTCTTC	CASSNGLAGGPRDEQFF	TRBV5-1	TRBD2	NA	TRBJ2-1
TGTGCCAGCAGCCAAGATCTTTACGGGGGGGGCTACACCTTC	CASSQDLYGGGYTF	TRBV14	NA	NA	TRBJ1-2
TGTGCCAGCACCCCTGGGCCAAATTCACCCCTCCACTTT	CASTPGPNSPLHF	TRBV6-5	NA	NA	TRBJ1-6
TGCGCCACCTCGGGACTAGCGGGGGCAAGAGGGGAGCAGTTCTTC	CATSGLAGARGEQFF	TRBV5-1	TRBD2	NA	TRBJ2-1
TGTGCCAGCGCACCTCGACAGGGCCCTTACAATGAGCAGTTCTTC	CASAPRQGPYNEQFF	TRBV19	TRBD1	NA	TRBJ2-1
TGCGCCAGCAGCTGGGGGGACAGCTACACTGAAGCTTTCTTT	CASSWGDSYTEAFF	TRBV5-1	TRBD1	NA	TRBJ1-1
TGCGCCAGCAGCCTTTCAACAGGGGGCAGAAACTATGGCTACACCTTC	CASSLSTGGRNYGYTF	TRBV5-1	TRBD1	NA	TRBJ1-2
TGTGCCAGTAGTATACTGCCGGGGAGCCAAGAGACCCAGTACTTC	CASSILPGSQETQYF	TRBV19	NA	NA	TRBJ2-5
TGTGCCAGCAGTTCCCTGACCATGGGCGCAGGGGAGCTGTTTTTT	CASSSLTMGAGELFF	TRBV27	NA	NA	TRBJ2-2
TGTGCCAGCTCACCACTGCACTCGGTCTATGGCTACACCTTC	CASSPLHSVYGYTF	TRBV18	NA	NA	TRBJ1-2
TGCGCCAGCAGCCAGCCCGGGGACACTGAAGCTTTCTTT	CASSQPGDTEAFF	TRBV5-1	NA	once	TRBJ1-1
TGCAGTGCTAGTGGAACAGGGTGGGCCAAAAACATTCAGTACTTC	CSASGTGWAKNIQYF	TRBV20-1	NA	NA	TRBJ2-4
TGCGCCAGCAGCTCGTCCACGGGGACTGAAGCTTTCTTT	CASSSSTGTEAFF	TRBV5-1	NA	NA	TRBJ1-1
TGTGCCAGCAGCATAAGCGGGGGCACAGATACGCAGTATTTT	CASSISGGTDTQYF	TRBV7-3	TRBD2	NA	TRBJ2-3
TGTGCCAGCTCACGGACGGGAAACACTGAAGCTTTCTTT	CASSRTGNTEAFF	TRBV18	NA	NA	TRBJ1-1
TGCGCCAGCAGGAGGTCATCGGCGGGGCGGGAGGATACGCAGTATTTT	CASRRSSAGREDTQYF	TRBV5-1	TRBD2	NA	TRBJ2-3
TGTGCCAGCAGCCTCAAAGGGGGCACTGAAGCTTTCTTT	CASSLKGGTEAFF	TRBV11-2	NA	NA	TRBJ1-1
TGCGCCAGCAGCCCGGCAGGCTTGAGCTCCTACGAGCAGTACTTC	CASSPAGLSSYEQYF	TRBV5-1	NA	NA	TRBJ2-7
TGCAGCGTAGTGACCGGGACAGGGGTATACGAGCAGTACTTC	CSVVTGTGVYEQYF	TRBV29-1	TRBD1	once	TRBJ2-7
TGTGCCAGCACCACAGGGGCTGGAAACACCATATATTTT	CASTTGAGNTIYF	TRBV6-5	TRBD1	NA	TRBJ1-3
TGTGCCAGCAGTTTTCCGGGACAGGTCCTTGGAGCCAAAAACATTCAGTACTTC	CASSFPGQVLGAKNIQYF	TRBV2	TRBD1	NA	TRBJ2-4
TGTGCCAGTAGTCCGGAGGGAGGAGCTGAAGCTTTCTTT	CASSPEGGAEAFF	TRBV19	NA	few	TRBJ1-1
TGTGCCAGCAGCTGGACAGGGACGGATTACAATGAGCAGTTCTTC	CASSWTGTDYNEQFF	TRBV5-6	TRBD1	NA	TRBJ2-1